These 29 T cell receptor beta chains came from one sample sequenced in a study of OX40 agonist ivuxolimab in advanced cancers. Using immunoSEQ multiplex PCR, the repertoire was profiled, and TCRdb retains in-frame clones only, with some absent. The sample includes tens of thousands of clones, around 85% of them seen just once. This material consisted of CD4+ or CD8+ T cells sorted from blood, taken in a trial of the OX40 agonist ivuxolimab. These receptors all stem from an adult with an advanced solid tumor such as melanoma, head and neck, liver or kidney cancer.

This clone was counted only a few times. CDR3 in amino acids: CASSPEFTQYEQYF. The CDR3, as DNA: TGCGCCAGCAGCCCGGAGTTCACCCAATACGAGCAGTACTTC. This rearrangement joins TRBV4-1 to TRBJ2-7, with D uncertain. Germline values: CDR1 MGHRA, CDR2 YSYEKL. V was trimmed by 4 bases and J by 4 bases, leaving 14 bases between them. The CDR3 is 14 residues long.

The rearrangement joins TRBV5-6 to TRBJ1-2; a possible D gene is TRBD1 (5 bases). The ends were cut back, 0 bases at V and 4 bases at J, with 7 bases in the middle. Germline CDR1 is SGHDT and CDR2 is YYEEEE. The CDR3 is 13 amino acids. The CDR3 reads CASSLGGGYGYTF. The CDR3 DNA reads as TGTGCCAGCAGCTTGGGCGGGGGCTATGGCTACACCTTC.

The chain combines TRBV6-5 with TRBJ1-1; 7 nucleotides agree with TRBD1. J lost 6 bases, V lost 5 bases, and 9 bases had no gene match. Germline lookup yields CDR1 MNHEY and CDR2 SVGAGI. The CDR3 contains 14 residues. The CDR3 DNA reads TGTGCCAGCAGTATCCTCACAGGGGACGCTGAAGCTTTCTTT. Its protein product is CASSILTGDAEAFF.

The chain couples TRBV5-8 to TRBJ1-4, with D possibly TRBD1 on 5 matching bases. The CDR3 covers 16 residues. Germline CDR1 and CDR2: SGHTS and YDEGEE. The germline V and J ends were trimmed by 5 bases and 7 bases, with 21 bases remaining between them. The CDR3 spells CASRGGVHPRGEKLFF. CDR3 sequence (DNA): TGTGCCAGCAGGGGGGGAGTACACCCACGAGGTGAAAAACTGTTTTTT.

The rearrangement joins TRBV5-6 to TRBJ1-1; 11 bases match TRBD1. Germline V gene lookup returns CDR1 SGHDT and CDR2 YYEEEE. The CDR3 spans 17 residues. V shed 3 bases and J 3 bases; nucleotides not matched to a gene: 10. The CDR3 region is CASSSWTGGGWYTEAFF. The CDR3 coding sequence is TGTGCCAGCAGCTCGTGGACAGGGGGCGGTTGGTACACTGAAGCTTTCTTT.

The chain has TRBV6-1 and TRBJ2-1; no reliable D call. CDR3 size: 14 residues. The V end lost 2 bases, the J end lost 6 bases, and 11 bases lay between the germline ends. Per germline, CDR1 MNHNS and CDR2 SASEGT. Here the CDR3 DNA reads TGTGCCAGCAGTGAATCCCCGGCCCCCAATGAGCAGTTCTTC. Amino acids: CASSESPAPNEQFF.

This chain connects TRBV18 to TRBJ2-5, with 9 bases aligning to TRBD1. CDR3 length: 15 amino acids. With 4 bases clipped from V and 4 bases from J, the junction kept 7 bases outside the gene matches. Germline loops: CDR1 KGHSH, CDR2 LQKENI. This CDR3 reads CASSLTQGAGETQYF. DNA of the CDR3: TGTGCCAGCTCACTCACACAGGGGGCCGGAGAGACCCAGTACTTC.

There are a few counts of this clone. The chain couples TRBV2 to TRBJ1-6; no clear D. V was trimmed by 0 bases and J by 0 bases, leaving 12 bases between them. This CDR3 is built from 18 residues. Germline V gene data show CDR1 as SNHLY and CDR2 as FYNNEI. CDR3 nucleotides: TGTGCCAGCAGTGAAGCACGGCAACAAAGCTCCTATAATTCACCCCTCCACTTT. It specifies CASSEARQQSSYNSPLHF.

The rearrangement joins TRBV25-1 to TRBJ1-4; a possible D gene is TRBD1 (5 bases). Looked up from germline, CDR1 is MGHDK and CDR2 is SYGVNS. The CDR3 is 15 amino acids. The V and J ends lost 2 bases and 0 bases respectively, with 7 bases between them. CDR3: CASSEGDATNEKLFF. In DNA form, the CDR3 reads TGTGCCAGCAGTGAAGGGGACGCAACTAATGAAAAACTGTTTTTT.

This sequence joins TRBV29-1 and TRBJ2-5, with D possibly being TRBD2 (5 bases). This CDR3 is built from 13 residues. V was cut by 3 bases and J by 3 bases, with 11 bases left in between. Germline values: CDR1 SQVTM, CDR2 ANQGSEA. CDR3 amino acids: CSVDAGTEETQYF. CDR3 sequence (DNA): TGCAGCGTTGACGCGGGTACGGAAGAGACCCAGTACTTC.

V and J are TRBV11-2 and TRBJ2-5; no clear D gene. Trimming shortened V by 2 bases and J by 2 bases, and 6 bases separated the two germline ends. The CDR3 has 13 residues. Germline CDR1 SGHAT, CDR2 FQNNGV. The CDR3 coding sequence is TGTGCCAGCAGCTTAAGAGAGCAAGAGACCCAGTACTTC. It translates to CASSLREQETQYF.

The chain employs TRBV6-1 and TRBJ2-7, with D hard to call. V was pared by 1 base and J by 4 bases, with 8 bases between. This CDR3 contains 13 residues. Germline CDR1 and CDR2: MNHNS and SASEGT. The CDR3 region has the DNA TGTGCCAGCAGTGAAGGGAGCTTTTACGAGCAGTACTTC. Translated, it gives CASSEGSFYEQYF.

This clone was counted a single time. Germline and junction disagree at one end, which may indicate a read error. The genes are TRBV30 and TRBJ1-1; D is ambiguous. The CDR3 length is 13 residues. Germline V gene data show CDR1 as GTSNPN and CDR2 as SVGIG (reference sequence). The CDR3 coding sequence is TGTGCCCGGAGTGTGGGTGCGAACACTGAAGCTTTCTTT. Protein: CARSVGANTEAFF.

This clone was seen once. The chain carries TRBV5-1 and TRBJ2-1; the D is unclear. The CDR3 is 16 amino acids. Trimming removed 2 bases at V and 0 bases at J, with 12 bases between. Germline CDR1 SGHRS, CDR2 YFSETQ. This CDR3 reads CASSLPKASSYNEQFF. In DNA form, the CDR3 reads TGCGCCAGCAGCTTACCGAAGGCCAGCTCCTACAATGAGCAGTTCTTC.

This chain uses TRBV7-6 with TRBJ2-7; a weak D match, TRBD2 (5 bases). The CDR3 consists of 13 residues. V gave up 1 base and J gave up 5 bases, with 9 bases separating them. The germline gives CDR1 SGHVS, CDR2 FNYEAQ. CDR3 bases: TGTGCCAGCAGCTTAGATTGGGGAGACGAGCAGTACTTC. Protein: CASSLDWGDEQYF.

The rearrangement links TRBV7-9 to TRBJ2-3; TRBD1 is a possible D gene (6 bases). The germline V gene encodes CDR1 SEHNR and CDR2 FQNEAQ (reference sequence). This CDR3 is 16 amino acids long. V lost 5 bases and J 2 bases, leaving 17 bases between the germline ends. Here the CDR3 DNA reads TGTGCCAGCAGCAGCACTGGGCAGGGGATCACAGATACGCAGTATTTT. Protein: CASSSTGQGITDTQYF.

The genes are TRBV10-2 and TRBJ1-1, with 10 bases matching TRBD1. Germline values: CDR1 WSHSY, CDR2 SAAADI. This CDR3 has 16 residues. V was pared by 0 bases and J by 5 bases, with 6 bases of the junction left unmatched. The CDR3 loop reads CASSESIGQGDTEAFF. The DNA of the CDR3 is TGCGCCAGCAGTGAGTCGATAGGACAGGGGGATACTGAAGCTTTCTTT.

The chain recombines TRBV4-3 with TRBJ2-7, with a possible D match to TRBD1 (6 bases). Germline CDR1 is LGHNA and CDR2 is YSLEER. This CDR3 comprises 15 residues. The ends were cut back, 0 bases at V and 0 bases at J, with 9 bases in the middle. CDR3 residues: CASSQDWGLSYEQYF. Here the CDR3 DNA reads TGCGCCAGCAGCCAAGATTGGGGGCTCTCCTACGAGCAGTACTTC.

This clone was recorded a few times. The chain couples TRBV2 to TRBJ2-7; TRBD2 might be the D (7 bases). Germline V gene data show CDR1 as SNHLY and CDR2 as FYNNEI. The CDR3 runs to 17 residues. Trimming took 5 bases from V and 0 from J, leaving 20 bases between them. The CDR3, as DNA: TGTGCCAGCAGTACCACGGGGGGCGCTGGCCCCTCCTACGAGCAGTACTTC. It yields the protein CASSTTGGAGPSYEQYF.

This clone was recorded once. The CDR3 sequence is CASSVGTSSTDTQYF. The DNA of the CDR3 is TGTGCCAGCAGCGTAGGGACTAGCAGCACAGATACGCAGTATTTT. V gene TRBV9 combines with J gene TRBJ2-3; TRBD2 matches 8 bases. Germline CDR1 reads SGDLS; CDR2 reads YYNGEE. The CDR3 has 15 amino acids. V lost 0 bases and J lost 0; bases outside the gene matches: 0. The complete variable domain, with remaining parts taken from reference TRBV9 and TRBJ2-3, reads DSGVTQTPKHLITATGQRVTLRCSPRSGDLSVYWYQQSLDQGLQFLIQYYNGEERAKGNILERFSAQQFPDLHSELNLSSLELGDSALYFCASSVGTSSTDTQYFGPGTRLTVL.

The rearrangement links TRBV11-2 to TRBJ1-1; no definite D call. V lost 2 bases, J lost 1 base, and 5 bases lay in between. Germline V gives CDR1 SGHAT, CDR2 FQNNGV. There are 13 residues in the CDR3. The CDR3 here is CASSLSPNTEAFF. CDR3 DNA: TGTGCCAGCAGCTTATCGCCGAACACTGAAGCTTTCTTT.

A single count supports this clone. CDR3 sequence: CATKMGQGAYEQYF. CDR3 coding DNA: TGTGCCACCAAAATGGGACAGGGGGCCTACGAGCAGTACTTC. This chain connects TRBV27 to TRBJ2-7, with 11 positions matching TRBD1. Germline CDR1 is MNHEY and CDR2 is SMNVEV (reference sequence). The CDR3 is 14 amino acids. Trimming removed 10 bases from V and 2 bases from J; junction bases left unmatched: 7.

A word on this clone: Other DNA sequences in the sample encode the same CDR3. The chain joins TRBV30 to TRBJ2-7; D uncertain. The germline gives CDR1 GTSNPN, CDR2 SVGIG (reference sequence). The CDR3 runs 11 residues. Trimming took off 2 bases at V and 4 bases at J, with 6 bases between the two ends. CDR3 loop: CAWSPSYEQYF. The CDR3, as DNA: TGTGCCTGGAGTCCATCATACGAGCAGTACTTC.

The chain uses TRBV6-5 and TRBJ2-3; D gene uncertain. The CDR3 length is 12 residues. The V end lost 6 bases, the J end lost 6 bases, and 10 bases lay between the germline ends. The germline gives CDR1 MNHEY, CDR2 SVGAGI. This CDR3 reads CASRGLMDTQYF. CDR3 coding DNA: TGTGCCAGCAGGGGTCTAATGGATACGCAGTATTTT.

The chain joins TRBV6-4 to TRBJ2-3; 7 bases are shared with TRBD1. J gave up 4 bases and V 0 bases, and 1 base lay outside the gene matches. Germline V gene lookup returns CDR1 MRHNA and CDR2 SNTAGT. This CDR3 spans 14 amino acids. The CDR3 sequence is CASSDSQGADTQYF. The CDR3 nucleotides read TGTGCCAGCAGTGACTCTCAGGGGGCAGATACGCAGTATTTT.

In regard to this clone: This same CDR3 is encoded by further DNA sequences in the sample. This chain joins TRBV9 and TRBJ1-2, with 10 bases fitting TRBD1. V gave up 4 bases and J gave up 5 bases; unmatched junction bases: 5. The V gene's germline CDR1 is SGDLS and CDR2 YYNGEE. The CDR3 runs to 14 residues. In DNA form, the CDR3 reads TGTGCCAGCAGCCTGGGGACAGGGGAATATGGCTACACCTTC. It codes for CASSLGTGEYGYTF.

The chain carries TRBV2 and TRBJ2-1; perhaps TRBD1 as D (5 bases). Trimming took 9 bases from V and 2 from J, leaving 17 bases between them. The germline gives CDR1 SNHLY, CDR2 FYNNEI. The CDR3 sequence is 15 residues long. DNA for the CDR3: TGTGCCAGTTCCCTGAGTCAGGGAACCTACAATGAGCAGTTCTTC. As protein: CASSLSQGTYNEQFF.

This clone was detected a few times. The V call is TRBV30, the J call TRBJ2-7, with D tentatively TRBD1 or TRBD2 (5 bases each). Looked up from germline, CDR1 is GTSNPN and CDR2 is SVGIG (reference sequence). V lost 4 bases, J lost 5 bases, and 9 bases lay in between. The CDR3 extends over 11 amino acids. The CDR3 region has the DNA TGTGCCTGGACCCAGGGACACGAGCAGTACTTC. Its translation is CAWTQGHEQYF.

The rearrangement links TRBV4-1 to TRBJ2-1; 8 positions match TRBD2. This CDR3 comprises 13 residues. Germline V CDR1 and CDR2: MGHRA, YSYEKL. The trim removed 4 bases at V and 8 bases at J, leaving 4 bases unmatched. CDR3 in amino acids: CASSPGLADEQFF. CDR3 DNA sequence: TGCGCCAGCAGCCCTGGACTAGCCGATGAGCAGTTCTTC.